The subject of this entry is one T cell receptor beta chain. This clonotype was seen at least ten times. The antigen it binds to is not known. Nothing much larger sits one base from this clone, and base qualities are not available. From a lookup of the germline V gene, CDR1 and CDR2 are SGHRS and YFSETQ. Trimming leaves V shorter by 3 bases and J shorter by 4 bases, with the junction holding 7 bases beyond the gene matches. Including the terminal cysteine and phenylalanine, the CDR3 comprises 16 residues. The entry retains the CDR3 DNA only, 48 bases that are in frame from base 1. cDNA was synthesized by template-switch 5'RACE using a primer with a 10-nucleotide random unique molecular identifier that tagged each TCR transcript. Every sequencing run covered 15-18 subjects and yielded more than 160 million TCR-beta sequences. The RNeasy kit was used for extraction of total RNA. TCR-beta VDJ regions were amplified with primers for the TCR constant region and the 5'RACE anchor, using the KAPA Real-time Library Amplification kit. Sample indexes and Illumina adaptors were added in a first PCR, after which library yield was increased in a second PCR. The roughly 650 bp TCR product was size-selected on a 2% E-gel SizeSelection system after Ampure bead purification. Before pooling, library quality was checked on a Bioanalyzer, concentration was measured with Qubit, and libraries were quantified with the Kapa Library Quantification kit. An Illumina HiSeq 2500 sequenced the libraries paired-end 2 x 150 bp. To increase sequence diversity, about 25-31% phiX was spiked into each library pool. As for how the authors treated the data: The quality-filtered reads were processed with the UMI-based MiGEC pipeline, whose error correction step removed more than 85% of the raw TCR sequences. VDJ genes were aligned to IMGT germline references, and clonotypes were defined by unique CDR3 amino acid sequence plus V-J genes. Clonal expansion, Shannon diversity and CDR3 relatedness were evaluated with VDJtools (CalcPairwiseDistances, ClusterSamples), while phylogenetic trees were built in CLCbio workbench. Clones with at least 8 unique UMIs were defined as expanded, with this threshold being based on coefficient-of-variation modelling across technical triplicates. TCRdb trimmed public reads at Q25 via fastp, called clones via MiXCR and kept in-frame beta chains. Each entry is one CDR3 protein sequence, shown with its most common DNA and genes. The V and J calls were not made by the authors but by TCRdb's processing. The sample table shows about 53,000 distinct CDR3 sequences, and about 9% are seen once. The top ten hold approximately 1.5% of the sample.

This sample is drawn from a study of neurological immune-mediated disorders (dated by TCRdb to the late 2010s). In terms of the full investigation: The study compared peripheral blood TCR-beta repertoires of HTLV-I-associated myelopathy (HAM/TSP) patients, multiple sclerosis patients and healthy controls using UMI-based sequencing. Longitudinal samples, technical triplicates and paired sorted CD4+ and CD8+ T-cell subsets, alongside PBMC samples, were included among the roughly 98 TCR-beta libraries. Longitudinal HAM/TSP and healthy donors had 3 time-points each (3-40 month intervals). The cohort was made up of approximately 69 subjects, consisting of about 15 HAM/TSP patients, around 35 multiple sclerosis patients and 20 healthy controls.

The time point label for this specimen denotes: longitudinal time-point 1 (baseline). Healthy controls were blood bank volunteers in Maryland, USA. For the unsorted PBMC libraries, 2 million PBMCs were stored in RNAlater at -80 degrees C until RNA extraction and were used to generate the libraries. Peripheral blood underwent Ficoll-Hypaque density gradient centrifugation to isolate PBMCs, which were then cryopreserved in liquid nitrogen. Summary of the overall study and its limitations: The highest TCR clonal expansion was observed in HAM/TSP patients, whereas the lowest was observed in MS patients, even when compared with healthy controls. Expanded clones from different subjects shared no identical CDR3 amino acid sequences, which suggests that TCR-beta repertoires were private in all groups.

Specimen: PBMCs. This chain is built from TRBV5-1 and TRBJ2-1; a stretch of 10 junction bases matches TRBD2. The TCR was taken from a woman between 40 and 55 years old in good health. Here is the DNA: TGCGCCAGCAGCTCCTCCGGGACTAGCGTATACAATGAGCAGTTCTTC. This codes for CASSSSGTSVYNEQFF.